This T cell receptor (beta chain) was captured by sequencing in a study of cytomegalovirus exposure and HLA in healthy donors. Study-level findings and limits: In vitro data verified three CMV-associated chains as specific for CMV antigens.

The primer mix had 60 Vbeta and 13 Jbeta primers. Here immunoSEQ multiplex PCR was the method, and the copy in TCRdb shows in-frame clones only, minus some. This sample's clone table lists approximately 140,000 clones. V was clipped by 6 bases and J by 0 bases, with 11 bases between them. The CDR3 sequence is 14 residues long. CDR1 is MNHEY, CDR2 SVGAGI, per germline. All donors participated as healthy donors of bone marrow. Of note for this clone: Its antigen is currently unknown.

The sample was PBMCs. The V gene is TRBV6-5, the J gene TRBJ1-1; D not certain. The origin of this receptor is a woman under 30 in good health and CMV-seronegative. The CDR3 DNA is TGTGCCAGCAGCCCGGTCGGGTTGAACACTGAAGCTTTCTTT. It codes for CASSPVGLNTEAFF.